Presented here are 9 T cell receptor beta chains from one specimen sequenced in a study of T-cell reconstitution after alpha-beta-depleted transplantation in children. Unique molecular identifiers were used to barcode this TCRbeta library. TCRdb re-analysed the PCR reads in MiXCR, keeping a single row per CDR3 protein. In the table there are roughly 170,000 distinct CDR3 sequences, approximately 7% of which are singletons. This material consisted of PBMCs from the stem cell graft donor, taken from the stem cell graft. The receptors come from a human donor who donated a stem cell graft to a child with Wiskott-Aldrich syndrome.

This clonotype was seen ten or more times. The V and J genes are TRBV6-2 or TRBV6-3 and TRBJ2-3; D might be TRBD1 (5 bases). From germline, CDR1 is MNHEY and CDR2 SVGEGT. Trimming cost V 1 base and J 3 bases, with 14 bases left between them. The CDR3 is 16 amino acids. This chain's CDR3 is CASSYFRVGRTDTQYF. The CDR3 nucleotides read TGTGCCAGCAGTTACTTCAGGGTGGGTCGAACAGATACGCAGTATTTT.

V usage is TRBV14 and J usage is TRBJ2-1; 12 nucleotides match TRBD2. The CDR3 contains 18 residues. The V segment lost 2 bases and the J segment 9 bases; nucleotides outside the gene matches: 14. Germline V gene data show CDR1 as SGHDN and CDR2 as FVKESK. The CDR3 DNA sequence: TGTGCCAGCAGCCAAACCAAATGGACTAGCGGGGAGCGAAGTGAGCAGTTCTTC. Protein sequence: CASSQTKWTSGERSEQFF.

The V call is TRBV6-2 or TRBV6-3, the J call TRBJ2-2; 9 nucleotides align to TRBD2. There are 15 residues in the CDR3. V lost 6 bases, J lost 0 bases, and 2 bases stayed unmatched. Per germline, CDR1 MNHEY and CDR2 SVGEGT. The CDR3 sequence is CASRLAGTNTGELFF. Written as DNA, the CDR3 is TGTGCCAGCAGACTAGCGGGCACGAACACCGGGGAGCTGTTTTTT.

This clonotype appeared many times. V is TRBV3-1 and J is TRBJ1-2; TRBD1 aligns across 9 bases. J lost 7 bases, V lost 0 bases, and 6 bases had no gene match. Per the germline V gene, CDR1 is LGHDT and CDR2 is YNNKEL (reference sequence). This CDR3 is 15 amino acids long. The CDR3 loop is CASSQETGTGSGYTF. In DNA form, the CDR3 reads TGTGCCAGCAGCCAAGAGACCGGGACAGGGTCTGGCTACACCTTC. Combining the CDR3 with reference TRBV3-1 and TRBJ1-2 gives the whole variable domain DTAVSQTPKYLVTQMGNDKSIKCEQNLGHDTMYWYKQDSKKFLKIMFSYNNKELIINETVPNRFSPKSPDKAHLNLHINSLELGDSAVYFCASSQETGTGSGYTFGSGTRLTVV.

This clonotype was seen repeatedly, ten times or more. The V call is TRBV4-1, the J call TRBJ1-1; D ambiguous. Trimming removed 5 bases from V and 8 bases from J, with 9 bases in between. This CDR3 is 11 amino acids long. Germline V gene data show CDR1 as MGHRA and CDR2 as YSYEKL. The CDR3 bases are TGCGCCAGCAGCGAGACGGACGAAGCTTTCTTT. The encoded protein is CASSETDEAFF.

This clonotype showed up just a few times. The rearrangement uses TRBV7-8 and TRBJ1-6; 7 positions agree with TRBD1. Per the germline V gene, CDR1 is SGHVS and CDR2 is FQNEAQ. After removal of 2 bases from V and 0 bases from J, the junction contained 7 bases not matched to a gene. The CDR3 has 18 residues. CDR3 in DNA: TGTGCCAGCAGCTTAACCCAGACAGGGAGCTCCTATAATTCACCCCTCCACTTT. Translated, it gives CASSLTQTGSSYNSPLHF.

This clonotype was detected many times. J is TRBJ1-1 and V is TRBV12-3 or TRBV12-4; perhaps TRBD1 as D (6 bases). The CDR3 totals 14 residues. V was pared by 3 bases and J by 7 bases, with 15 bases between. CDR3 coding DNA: TGTGCCAGCAGTTTTTTCGGGGGCACGGGTGAAGCTTTCTTT. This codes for CASSFFGGTGEAFF.

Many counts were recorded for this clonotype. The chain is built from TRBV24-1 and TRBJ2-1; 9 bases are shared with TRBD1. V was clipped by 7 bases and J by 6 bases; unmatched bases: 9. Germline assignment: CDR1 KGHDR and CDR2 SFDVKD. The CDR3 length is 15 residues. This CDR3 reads CATSPRDRVINEQFF. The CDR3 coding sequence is TGTGCCACCAGCCCCCGGGACAGGGTTATCAATGAGCAGTTCTTC.

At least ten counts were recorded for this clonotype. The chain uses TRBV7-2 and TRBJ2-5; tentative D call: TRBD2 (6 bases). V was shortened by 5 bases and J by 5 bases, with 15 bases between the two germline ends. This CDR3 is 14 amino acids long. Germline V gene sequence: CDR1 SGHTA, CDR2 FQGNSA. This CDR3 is CASSLGTGWETQYF. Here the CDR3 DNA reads TGTGCCAGCAGCCTCGGGACTGGTTGGGAGACCCAGTACTTC.